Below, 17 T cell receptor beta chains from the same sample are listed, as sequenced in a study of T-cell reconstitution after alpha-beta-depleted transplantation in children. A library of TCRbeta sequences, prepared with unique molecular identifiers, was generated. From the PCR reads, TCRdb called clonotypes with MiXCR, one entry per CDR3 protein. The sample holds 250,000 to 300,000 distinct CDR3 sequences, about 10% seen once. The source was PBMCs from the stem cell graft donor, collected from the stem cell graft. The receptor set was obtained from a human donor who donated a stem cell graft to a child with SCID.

The CDR3 nucleotides are TGTGCCAGCAGCCAGAGACAGGACGAAGCTTTCTTT. Protein: CASSQRQDEAFF. This sequence joins TRBV11-2 and TRBJ1-1; D is perhaps TRBD1 (6 bases). The CDR3 is 12 amino acids. The V and J ends lost 5 bases and 8 bases respectively, with 12 bases between them. Germline CDR1 and CDR2: SGHAT and FQNNGV.

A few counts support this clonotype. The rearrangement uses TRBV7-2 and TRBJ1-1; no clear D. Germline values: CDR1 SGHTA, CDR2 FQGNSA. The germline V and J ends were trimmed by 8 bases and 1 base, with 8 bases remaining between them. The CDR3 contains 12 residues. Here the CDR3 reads CASGYRNTEAFF. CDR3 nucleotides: TGTGCCAGCGGCTACAGGAACACTGAAGCTTTCTTT.

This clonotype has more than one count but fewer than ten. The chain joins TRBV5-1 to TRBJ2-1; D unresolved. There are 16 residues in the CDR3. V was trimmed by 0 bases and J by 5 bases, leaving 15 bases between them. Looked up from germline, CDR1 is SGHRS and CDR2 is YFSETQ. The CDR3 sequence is CASSLASLSADNEQFF. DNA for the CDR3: TGCGCCAGCAGCTTGGCCTCCTTGTCGGCGGACAATGAGCAGTTCTTC.

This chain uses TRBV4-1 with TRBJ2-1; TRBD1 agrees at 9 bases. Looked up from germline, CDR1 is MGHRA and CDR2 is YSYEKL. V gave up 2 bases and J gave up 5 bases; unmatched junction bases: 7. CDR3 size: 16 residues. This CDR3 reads CASSQPWDRADNEQFF. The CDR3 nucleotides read TGCGCCAGCAGCCAACCGTGGGACAGGGCGGACAATGAGCAGTTCTTC.

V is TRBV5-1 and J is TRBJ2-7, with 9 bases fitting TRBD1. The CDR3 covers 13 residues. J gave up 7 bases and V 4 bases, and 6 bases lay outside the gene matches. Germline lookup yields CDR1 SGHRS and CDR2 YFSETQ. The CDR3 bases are TGCGCCAGCAGCCGGACAGGGGACAAAGAGCAGTACTTC. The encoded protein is CASSRTGDKEQYF. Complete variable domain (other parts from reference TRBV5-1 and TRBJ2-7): KAGVTQTPRYLIKTRGQQVTLSCSPISGHRSVSWYQQTPGQGLQFLFEYFSETQRNKGNFPGRFSGRQFSNSRSEMNVSTLELGDSALYLCASSRTGDKEQYFGPGTRLTVT.

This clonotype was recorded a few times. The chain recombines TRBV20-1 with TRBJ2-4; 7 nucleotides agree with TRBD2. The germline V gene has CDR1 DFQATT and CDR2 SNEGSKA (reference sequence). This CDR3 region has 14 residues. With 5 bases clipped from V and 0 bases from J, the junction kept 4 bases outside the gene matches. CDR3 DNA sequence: TGCAGTGCTCAAGCGGGGCTAGCCAAAAACATTCAGTACTTC. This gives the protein CSAQAGLAKNIQYF.

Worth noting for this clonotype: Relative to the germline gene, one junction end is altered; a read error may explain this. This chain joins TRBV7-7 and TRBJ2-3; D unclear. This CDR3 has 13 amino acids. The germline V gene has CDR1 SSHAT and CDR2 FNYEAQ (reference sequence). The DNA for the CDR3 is TGTGCTAGCAGCTTTCAAAATGGAGATACGCAGTATTTT. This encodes CASSFQNGDTQYF.

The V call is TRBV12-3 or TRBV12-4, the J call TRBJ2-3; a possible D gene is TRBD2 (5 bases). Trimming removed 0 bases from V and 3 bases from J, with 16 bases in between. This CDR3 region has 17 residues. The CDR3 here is CASSLAPARVRTDTQYF. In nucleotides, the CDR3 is TGTGCCAGCAGTTTAGCGCCGGCGCGGGTCAGAACAGATACGCAGTATTTT.

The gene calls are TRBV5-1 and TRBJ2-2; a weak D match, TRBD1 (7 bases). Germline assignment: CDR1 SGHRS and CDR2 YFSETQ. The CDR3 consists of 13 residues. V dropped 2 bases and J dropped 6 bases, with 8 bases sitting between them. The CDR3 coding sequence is TGCGCCAGCAGCTTCAGGGGGGCCGGGGAGCTGTTTTTT. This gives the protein CASSFRGAGELFF.

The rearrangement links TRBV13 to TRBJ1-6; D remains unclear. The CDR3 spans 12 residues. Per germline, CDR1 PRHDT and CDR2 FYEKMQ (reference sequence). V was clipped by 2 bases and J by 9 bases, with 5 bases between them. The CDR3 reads CASSLQLSPLHF. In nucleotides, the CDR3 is TGTGCCAGCAGCTTACAACTTTCACCCCTCCACTTT.

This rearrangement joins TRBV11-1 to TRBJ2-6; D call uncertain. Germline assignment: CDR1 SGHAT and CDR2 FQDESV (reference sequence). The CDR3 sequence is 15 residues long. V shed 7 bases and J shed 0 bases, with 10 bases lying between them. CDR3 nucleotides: TGTGCCAGCACCCCAGAGTTCTCTGGGGCCAACGTCCTGACTTTC. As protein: CASTPEFSGANVLTF.

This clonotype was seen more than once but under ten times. The CDR3 here is CSATTGLVNNEQFF. CDR3 DNA sequence: TGCAGTGCTACTACGGGACTAGTAAACAATGAGCAGTTCTTC. The gene calls are TRBV20-1 and TRBJ2-1, with 8 bases fitting TRBD2. This CDR3 comprises 14 residues. Germline V gene lookup returns CDR1 DFQATT and CDR2 SNEGSKA (reference sequence). V was pared by 4 bases and J by 5 bases, with 7 bases of the junction left unmatched.

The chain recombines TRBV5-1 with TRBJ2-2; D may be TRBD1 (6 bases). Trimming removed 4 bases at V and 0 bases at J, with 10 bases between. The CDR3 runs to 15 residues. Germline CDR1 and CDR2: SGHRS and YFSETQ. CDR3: CASSTGISNTGELFF. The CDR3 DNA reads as TGCGCCAGCAGCACAGGGATTTCGAACACCGGGGAGCTGTTTTTT.

CDR3 nucleotide sequence: TGTGCCAGCAGCCAGAATAAAGGGGCACTAGCGGGGGAAGAGGATACGCAGTATTTT. Its protein is CASSQNKGALAGEEDTQYF. The chain uses TRBV4-2 and TRBJ2-3, with 11 positions matching TRBD2. This CDR3 is built from 19 residues. Germline CDR1 and CDR2: LGHNA and YNFKEQ. V dropped 3 bases and J dropped 6; count of bases not matched to a gene: 17.

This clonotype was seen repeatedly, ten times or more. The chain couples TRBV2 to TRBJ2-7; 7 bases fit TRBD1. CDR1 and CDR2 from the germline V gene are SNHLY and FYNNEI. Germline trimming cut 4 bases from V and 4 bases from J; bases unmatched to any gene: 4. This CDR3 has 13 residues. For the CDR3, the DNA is TGTGCCAGCAGTGGACAGGGCAAATACGAGCAGTACTTC. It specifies CASSGQGKYEQYF.

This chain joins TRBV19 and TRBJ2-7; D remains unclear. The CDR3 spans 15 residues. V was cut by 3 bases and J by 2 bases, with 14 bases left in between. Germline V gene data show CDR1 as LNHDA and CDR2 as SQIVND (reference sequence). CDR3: CASSIGPGPPYEQYF. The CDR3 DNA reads TGTGCCAGTAGTATTGGACCAGGCCCCCCCTACGAGCAGTACTTC.

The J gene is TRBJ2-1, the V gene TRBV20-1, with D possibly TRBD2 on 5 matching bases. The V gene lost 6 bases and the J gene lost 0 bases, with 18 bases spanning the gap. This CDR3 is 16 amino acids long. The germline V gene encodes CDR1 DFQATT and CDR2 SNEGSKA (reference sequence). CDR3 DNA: TGCAGTGCCCACGGCAATCAGCGGAGCTCCTACAATGAGCAGTTCTTC. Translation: CSAHGNQRSSYNEQFF.